This passage covers 8 T cell receptor beta chains from one sample sequenced in a study of cytomegalovirus exposure and HLA in healthy donors. Primers: 60 Vbeta forward and 13 Jbeta reverse. The method was immunoSEQ multiplex PCR; TCRdb's version includes in-frame clones alone and lacks a portion of them. The sample has 100,000 to 150,000 clones, approximately 85% seen once. Material: PBMCs. Receptor source: a boy younger than 18 in good health and CMV-seronegative.

V usage is TRBV30 and J usage is TRBJ2-1; TRBD2 aligns across 7 bases. J gave up 7 bases and V 0 bases, and 12 bases lay outside the gene matches. The CDR3 spans 16 residues. CDR1 and CDR2 (germline): GTSNPN, SVGIG (reference sequence). In nucleotides, the CDR3 is TGTGCCTGGAGTGTACGTGGGGGGGTAACGGTAAATGAGCAGTTCTTC. Amino acids: CAWSVRGGVTVNEQFF.

This chain connects TRBV5-1 to TRBJ2-1; D is perhaps TRBD1 (6 bases). CDR3 size: 12 residues. Trimming left V 4 bases short and J 8 bases short, with 10 bases between. The germline V gene has CDR1 SGHRS and CDR2 YFSETQ. CDR3 nucleotide sequence: TGCGCCAGCAGCAAGTACAGGGATGAGCAGTTCTTC. Translated: CASSKYRDEQFF.

This clone was seen only once. The V call is TRBV28, the J call TRBJ1-4; D ambiguous. This CDR3 spans 11 amino acids. V lost 5 bases and J 14 bases, leaving 12 bases between the germline ends. Germline V gene data show CDR1 as MDHEN and CDR2 as SYDVKM. The CDR3 sequence is CASSGGLYLFF. CDR3 nucleotide sequence: TGTGCCAGCAGTGGCGGACTATATCTGTTTTTT. The whole variable domain, filled in from reference TRBV28 and TRBJ1-4, reads DVKVTQSSRYLVKRTGEKVFLECVQDMDHENMFWYRQDPGLGLRLIYFSYDVKMKEKGDIPEGYSVSREKKERFSLILESASTNQTSMYLCASSGGLYLFFGSGTQLSVL.

This chain links TRBV7-9 with TRBJ2-7, with D possibly TRBD1 on 5 matching bases. The CDR3 totals 16 residues. The germline V and J ends were trimmed by 0 bases and 0 bases, with 12 bases remaining between them. The germline V gene has CDR1 SEHNR and CDR2 FQNEAQ (reference sequence). The chain's CDR3 is CASSLAGQGSSYEQYF. CDR3 in DNA: TGTGCCAGCAGCTTAGCAGGGCAGGGTAGCTCCTACGAGCAGTACTTC.

This chain uses TRBV30 with TRBJ2-7, with 7 bases aligning to TRBD1. Germline V gives CDR1 GTSNPN, CDR2 SVGIG (reference sequence). The CDR3 loop spans 16 amino acids. After removal of 0 bases from V and 0 bases from J, the junction contained 8 bases not matched to a gene. The CDR3 loop is CAWSVAGGLFSYEQYF. The CDR3 coding sequence is TGTGCCTGGAGTGTGGCAGGGGGTCTTTTCTCCTACGAGCAGTACTTC. Variable domain in full (rest from reference TRBV30 and TRBJ2-7): SQTIHQWPATLVQPVGSPLSLECTVEGTSNPNLYWYRQAAGRGLQLLFYSVGIGQISSEVPQNLSASRPQDRQFILSSKKLLLSDSGFYLCAWSVAGGLFSYEQYFGPGTRLTVT.

V gene TRBV4-1 combines with J gene TRBJ2-5, with TRBD2 matching over 12 bases. Germline V gene lookup returns CDR1 MGHRA and CDR2 YSYEKL. CDR3 length: 22 amino acids. V gave up 1 base and J gave up 0 bases; unmatched junction bases: 18. CDR3 bases: TGCGCCAGCAGCCAAGCCCCCGGGGGTGGACTAGCGGGACCGCAGTACCAAGAGACCCAGTACTTC. It encodes CASSQAPGGGLAGPQYQETQYF.

The rearrangement joins TRBV6-1 to TRBJ2-1; D remains unclear. Trimming removed 5 bases at V and 10 bases at J, with 6 bases between. CDR1 is MNHNS and CDR2 is SASEGT in the germline V gene. CDR3 length: 10 residues. The CDR3 sequence is CASSIREQFF. The CDR3 region has the DNA TGTGCCAGCAGTATTAGAGAGCAGTTCTTC.

The chain employs TRBV7-2 and TRBJ1-2, with 8 bases aligning to TRBD1. The CDR3 sequence is 13 residues long. CDR1 and CDR2 (germline): SGHTA, FQGNSA. Unmatched junction bases numbered 9, after V lost 5 bases and J lost 10 bases. The chain's CDR3 is CASSPGGSPDYTF. The CDR3 region has the DNA TGTGCCAGCAGCCCAGGGGGCAGCCCTGACTACACCTTC.